The following is a TCR beta chain sequence with its context. The antigen is unknown. The CDR3 contains 16 residues. With 0 bases removed from V and 0 bases from J, the gap between germline ends came to 12 bases. Looked up from germline, CDR1 is DFQATT and CDR2 is SNEGSKA (reference sequence). This record comes from a study of blood T cells in healthy people across ages. Notes on the study in general: Per-million-T-cell TCR beta diversity fell roughly linearly with age. Estimates of diversity drawn from one million T cells were considered underestimates.

A second PCR of roughly 7 to 11 cycles used a sample-barcoded 5' primer and a J-beta primer mix. Each cDNA molecule, via a template-switch adaptor with 12 random nucleotides, was tagged. TCRdb re-called the 5' RACE reads with MiXCR, one entry per CDR3 protein. The profile shows approximately 1,100,000 distinct CDR3 sequences, 35% to 55% of them singletons. The clonotype was recovered from an older woman in good health. The chain employs TRBV20-1 and TRBJ2-1; tentatively, D is TRBD2 (5 bases). The sequenced sample consisted of blood. CDR3 coding DNA: TGCAGTGCTAGAGATTCGGCGGGTTCCTCCTACAATGAGCAGTTCTTC. It codes for CSARDSAGSSYNEQFF.